The subject of this entry is one T cell receptor beta chain. Its antigen is unknown. Trimming pared 5 bases from V and 4 bases from J, leaving 11 bases between. This CDR3 region has 13 residues. The germline V gene has CDR1 LNHDA and CDR2 SQIVND (reference sequence). Measured with immunoSEQ multiplex PCR; TCRdb has only the in-frame clones, and not every one. Among 100,000 to 150,000 clones, 70% to 90% were seen once, and the ten largest hold nearly 6%. This specimen comes from a study of radiation and T cells in renal cell carcinoma. Time point specified: blood 2 weeks post-SBRT. As for treatment: 15 Gy SBRT to primary tumor, nephrectomy 4 weeks later. Blood was sampled at baseline, 2 weeks and 4 weeks after SBRT. The patient's renal cell carcinoma had clear cell pathology. The study, taken as a whole, reports: Baseline intratumoral clonotype presence is unknown without pretreatment biopsies.

Sequenced here: blood, sampled from a patient whose treatment included radiotherapy and nephrectomy. The clonotype originates from a woman in her 70s with renal cell carcinoma. The chain is built from TRBV19 and TRBJ1-1; no reliable D call. The CDR3 spells CASSWPGSTEAFF. The CDR3 DNA is TGTGCCAGTAGTTGGCCGGGATCCACTGAAGCTTTCTTT.